The 28 T cell receptor beta chains below all came from one sample that was sequenced in a study of technical replicates of blood from a few donors. Assay used: immunoSEQ multiplex PCR; TCRdb lists only in-frame clones, some missing. This table holds about 69,000 clones, roughly 88% found once. Input material: PBMCs. These receptors were obtained from a human donor in good health. Some clones in this sample may be carry-over from other donors' samples.

The chain combines TRBV6-1 with TRBJ2-7; the match to TRBD1 covers 9 bases. Germline V gene sequence: CDR1 MNHNS, CDR2 SASEGT. The CDR3 has 12 amino acids. With V trimmed by 9 bases and J by 4 bases, 4 bases remained unmatched. The CDR3 is CARRDRVYEQYF. The CDR3 DNA reads TGTGCCAGACGGGACAGGGTGTACGAGCAGTACTTC.

The chain is built from TRBV7-2 and TRBJ2-1; no clear D gene. Trimming took 3 bases from V and 3 from J, leaving 9 bases between them. The CDR3 contains 14 residues. Germline values: CDR1 SGHTA, CDR2 FQGNSA. The CDR3 loop reads CASSFRLDYNEQFF. The CDR3 nucleotides read TGTGCCAGCAGCTTCAGACTGGACTACAATGAGCAGTTCTTC.

The chain links TRBV30 to TRBJ2-1, with D possibly TRBD1 on 5 matching bases. Germline V gene data show CDR1 as GTSNPN and CDR2 as SVGIG (reference sequence). V was pared by 1 base and J by 8 bases, with 15 bases between. The CDR3 has 14 amino acids. This CDR3 reads CAWSAGGRADEQFF. DNA for the CDR3: TGTGCCTGGAGTGCTGGTGGCAGGGCCGATGAGCAGTTCTTC. The full variable domain, with the rest looked up from reference TRBV30 and TRBJ2-1, is SQTIHQWPATLVQPVGSPLSLECTVEGTSNPNLYWYRQAAGRGLQLLFYSVGIGQISSEVPQNLSASRPQDRQFILSSKKLLLSDSGFYLCAWSAGGRADEQFFGPGTRLTVL.

The rearrangement joins TRBV5-1 to TRBJ2-1; 7 bases fit TRBD2. The germline gives CDR1 SGHRS, CDR2 YFSETQ. The trim removed 2 bases at V and 2 bases at J, leaving 4 bases unmatched. This CDR3 has 15 residues. The CDR3 nucleotides read TGCGCCAGCAGCTTCACTAGCGAACCCTACAATGAGCAGTTCTTC. This sequence encodes CASSFTSEPYNEQFF.

The chain combines TRBV10-3 with TRBJ2-6; TRBD1 agrees at 10 bases. This CDR3 region has 18 residues. Per the germline V gene, CDR1 is ENHRY and CDR2 is SYGVKD. Losses at the gene ends were 6 bases for V and 4 bases for J; bases not matched to a gene: 12. The CDR3 nucleotides read TGTGCCATCAGGGCGGGACAGGGGACCCCCCCCGGGGCCAACGTCCTGACTTTC. This translates into CAIRAGQGTPPGANVLTF.

The chain employs TRBV19 and TRBJ2-3, with no clear D. The V and J ends lost 6 bases and 2 bases respectively, with 6 bases between them. The CDR3 has 12 residues. Germline V gene sequence: CDR1 LNHDA, CDR2 SQIVND (reference sequence). In DNA form, the CDR3 reads TGTGCCAGTAGCTCTTTCACAGATACGCAGTATTTT. Residues: CASSSFTDTQYF.

The chain links TRBV6-5 to TRBJ1-2, with a weak D call TRBD1 (5 bases). The CDR3 runs 15 residues. Germline V gives CDR1 MNHEY, CDR2 SVGAGI. Trimming pared 7 bases from V and 5 bases from J, leaving 20 bases between. The CDR3 sequence: CASTDSSAGLYGYTF. The CDR3 bases are TGTGCCAGCACCGACAGCTCAGCAGGGTTATATGGCTACACCTTC.

The V call is TRBV7-2, the J call TRBJ2-5; maybe TRBD2 (7 bases). CDR1 is SGHTA, CDR2 FQGNSA, per germline. The V end was cut by 1 base, the J end by 5 bases, with 11 bases between. There are 14 residues in the CDR3. CDR3 protein: CASSLGGGGETQYF. The CDR3 bases are TGTGCCAGCAGCTTAGGAGGGGGAGGGGAGACCCAGTACTTC.

V and J are TRBV30 and TRBJ1-5; 9 positions agree with TRBD1. The germline V gene encodes CDR1 GTSNPN and CDR2 SVGIG (reference sequence). V shed 5 bases and J 7 bases; nucleotides not matched to a gene: 6. This CDR3 has 13 residues. CDR3 residues: CAWDTGGRQPQHF. CDR3 DNA sequence: TGTGCCTGGGATACAGGGGGCAGACAGCCCCAGCATTTT.

This clone has more than one count but fewer than ten. This chain joins TRBV7-9 and TRBJ1-5, with 9 bases lining up with TRBD1. This CDR3 comprises 14 residues. V dropped 5 bases and J dropped 7; count of bases not matched to a gene: 6. Germline assignment: CDR1 SEHNR and CDR2 FQNEAQ (reference sequence). The chain's CDR3 is CASSPGTGSQPQHF. The CDR3 nucleotides read TGTGCCAGCAGCCCCGGGACAGGGTCCCAGCCCCAGCATTTT.

V is TRBV14 and J is TRBJ2-7, with 10 bases that match TRBD2. The V gene end was trimmed by 1 base and the J gene end by 4 bases; junction bases not matched to a gene: 7. The V gene's germline CDR1 is SGHDN and CDR2 FVKESK. CDR3 length: 16 residues. The CDR3 DNA reads as TGTGCCAGCAGCCAAGGACTAGCGGGCAGCGGGTACGAGCAGTACTTC. This encodes CASSQGLAGSGYEQYF. The whole variable domain, filled in from reference TRBV14 and TRBJ2-7, reads EAGVTQFPSHSVIEKGQTVTLRCDPISGHDNLYWYRRVMGKEIKFLLHFVKESKQDESGMPNNRFLAERTGGTYSTLKVQPAELEDSGVYFCASSQGLAGSGYEQYFGPGTRLTVT.

The V gene is TRBV6-4, the J gene TRBJ2-1, with D possibly matching TRBD2 (6 bases). CDR1 MRHNA and CDR2 SNTAGT come from the germline V gene. CDR3 length: 18 residues. V was clipped by 6 bases and J by 2 bases, with 23 bases between them. CDR3 residues: CASSANYASEVTYNEQFF. The CDR3 DNA sequence: TGTGCCAGCAGCGCTAACTATGCTAGCGAGGTCACCTACAATGAGCAGTTCTTC.

This chain connects TRBV10-3 to TRBJ1-4; D is undetermined. CDR3 length: 18 residues. Deletions cut 0 bases from V and 5 bases from J, with 19 bases between. CDR1 is ENHRY, CDR2 SYGVKD, per germline. This chain's CDR3 is CAISESRPDQILNEKLFF. The CDR3 DNA sequence: TGTGCCATCAGTGAGTCGAGGCCAGACCAAATTCTGAATGAAAAACTGTTTTTT.

The chain recombines TRBV30 with TRBJ2-5; 7 bases map to TRBD2. V lost 2 bases to trimming and J lost 2 bases; unmatched junction nucleotides: 8. Germline assignment: CDR1 GTSNPN and CDR2 SVGIG (reference sequence). The CDR3 contains 15 residues. The CDR3 bases are TGTGCCTGGAGTCCATGGACTAGTCGGCAAGAGACCCAGTACTTC. Protein: CAWSPWTSRQETQYF.

The rearrangement joins TRBV6-4 to TRBJ1-4, with 12 bases identical to TRBD1. V shed 6 bases and J 7 bases; nucleotides not matched to a gene: 3. The germline V gene has CDR1 MRHNA and CDR2 SNTAGT. The length of the CDR3 is 14 residues. The CDR3 DNA is TGTGCCAGCAGGGGGACAGGGGGCCCTGAAAAACTGTTTTTT. Its translation: CASRGTGGPEKLFF.

This clone was found many times. The identical CDR3 is also encoded by other nucleotide sequences in the sample. The J gene is TRBJ2-5, the V gene TRBV29-1, with 8 bases fitting TRBD2. The CDR3 spans 12 residues. J gave up 10 bases and V 7 bases, and 11 bases lay outside the gene matches. Germline-derived CDR1 and CDR2 are SQVTM and ANQGSEA. CDR3 coding DNA: TGCAGCGGGGCGGGAGGCCCTTTTGACCAGTACTTC. As protein: CSGAGGPFDQYF.

This chain joins TRBV7-9 and TRBJ1-4; the match to TRBD1 covers 10 bases. Trimming at V came to 3 bases and at J to 4 bases, leaving 5 bases not matched to a gene. The germline V gene encodes CDR1 SEHNR and CDR2 FQNEAQ (reference sequence). This CDR3 is built from 16 residues. CDR3 in amino acids: CASSFGTGADNEKLFF. Here the CDR3 DNA reads TGTGCCAGCAGCTTTGGGACAGGGGCTGATAATGAAAAACTGTTTTTT.

V is TRBV5-6 and J is TRBJ2-1, with 8 bases lining up with TRBD1. This CDR3 region has 15 residues. V trimming: 4 bases; J trimming: 2 bases; junction bases outside the gene matches: 5. Germline V gives CDR1 SGHDT, CDR2 YYEEEE. The CDR3 region is CASSVGQVTYNEQFF. The CDR3 region has the DNA TGTGCCAGCAGCGTGGGACAGGTGACCTACAATGAGCAGTTCTTC.

The chain carries TRBV6-5 and TRBJ1-1, with D tentatively TRBD1 (5 bases). CDR3 length: 15 residues. Germline V gene sequence: CDR1 MNHEY, CDR2 SVGAGI. V was trimmed by 3 bases and J by 5 bases, leaving 16 bases between them. CDR3: CASSYGGMGGTEAFF. The CDR3 DNA reads TGTGCCAGCAGTTATGGGGGGATGGGAGGGACTGAAGCTTTCTTT.

The J gene is TRBJ2-5, the V gene TRBV6-1, with 14 bases identical to TRBD2. CDR3 length: 16 amino acids. The germline V gene encodes CDR1 MNHNS and CDR2 SASEGT. V gave up 1 base and J gave up 2 bases; unmatched junction bases: 0. For the CDR3, the DNA is TGTGCCAGCAGTGAAGGACTAGCGGGGGGGCAAGAGACCCAGTACTTC. Amino acids: CASSEGLAGGQETQYF.

The rearrangement joins TRBV30 to TRBJ2-7; possibly TRBD2 for D (6 bases). CDR3 length: 13 amino acids. CDR1 is GTSNPN, CDR2 SVGIG, per germline (reference sequence). Trimming shortened V by 1 base and J by 2 bases, and 9 bases separated the two germline ends. CDR3 sequence: CAWSEGGPYEQYF. DNA of the CDR3: TGTGCCTGGAGTGAGGGAGGACCCTACGAGCAGTACTTC.

The chain combines TRBV5-4 with TRBJ1-6; D gene ambiguous. Germline CDR1 and CDR2: SGHNT and YYREEE (reference sequence). Trimming removed 4 bases from V and 8 bases from J, with 13 bases in between. The CDR3 is 14 amino acids. The CDR3 loop is CASSIKHQDSPLHF. CDR3 bases: TGTGCCAGCAGCATAAAACACCAGGATTCACCCCTCCACTTT.

Only a few counts were recorded for this clone. This chain connects TRBV7-2 to TRBJ2-3; D might be TRBD2 (6 bases). Trimming shortened V by 2 bases and J by 1 base, and 10 bases separated the two germline ends. Germline lookup yields CDR1 SGHTA and CDR2 FQGNSA. The CDR3 extends over 15 amino acids. CDR3 nucleotide sequence: TGTGCCAGCAGCTTAAGACTAGTGGGCACAGATACGCAGTATTTT. Amino acid sequence: CASSLRLVGTDTQYF.

The CDR3 nucleotides are TGCAGCGCTGGGACAGGGGGAAACGGCTACACCTTC. Its translation: CSAGTGGNGYTF. The J gene is TRBJ1-2, the V gene TRBV29-1, with 11 bases fitting TRBD1. Per germline, CDR1 SQVTM and CDR2 ANQGSEA. The CDR3 covers 12 residues. Trimming removed 7 bases from V and 8 bases from J; junction bases left unmatched: 6.

This rearrangement joins TRBV4-1 to TRBJ2-1, with 9 bases that match TRBD2. From germline, CDR1 is MGHRA and CDR2 YSYEKL. J lost 7 bases, V lost 0 bases, and 13 bases had no gene match. The CDR3 has 18 residues. The DNA for the CDR3 is TGCGCCAGCAGCCAAGAGGGGTATGCGGGAGGGCCGGGGAATGAGCAGTTCTTC. Its protein is CASSQEGYAGGPGNEQFF.

The chain combines TRBV5-4 with TRBJ2-1; 14 positions match TRBD2. This CDR3 has 16 amino acids. In germline, CDR1 is SGHNT, CDR2 YYREEE (reference sequence). V lost 4 bases and J lost 3; bases outside the gene matches: 3. The CDR3 here is CASSPGLAGGYNEQFF. The CDR3 coding sequence is TGTGCCAGCAGCCCAGGACTAGCGGGGGGCTACAATGAGCAGTTCTTC.

This clone was recorded once. The rearrangement joins TRBV11-2 to TRBJ2-5; 10 bases fit TRBD2. Per the germline V gene, CDR1 is SGHAT and CDR2 is FQNNGV. Losses at the gene ends were 2 bases for V and 0 bases for J; bases not matched to a gene: 0. There are 15 residues in the CDR3. The DNA of the CDR3 is TGTGCCAGCAGCTTACTAGCGGGGGACCAAGAGACCCAGTACTTC. Protein sequence: CASSLLAGDQETQYF. Looking up the rest from reference TRBV11-2 and TRBJ2-5 gives the full variable domain: EAGVAQSPRYKIIEKRQSVAFWCNPISGHATLYWYQQILGQGPKLLIQFQNNGVVDDSQLPKDRFSAERLKGVDSTLKIQPAKLEDSAVYLCASSLLAGDQETQYFGPGTRLLVL.

This clone appeared a single time. J is TRBJ2-7 and V is TRBV4-1, with TRBD2 identical over 11 bases. Germline V lookup: CDR1 MGHRA, CDR2 YSYEKL. The CDR3 spans 20 residues. The J segment lost 0 bases and the V segment lost 4 bases, leaving 17 bases of the junction unmatched. The CDR3 protein is CASSPTPSQLAGASSYEQYF. The DNA for the CDR3 is TGCGCCAGCAGCCCGACACCGTCCCAACTAGCGGGGGCTTCCTCCTACGAGCAGTACTTC.